This TCR beta chain was captured by sequencing in a study of regulatory T cells in long-lasting Graves disease. Overall study results and limits: Under persistent disease, TRBV28, TRBJ1-2 and TRBJ2-5 were used preferentially. The small sample size may have reduced accuracy.

Time point specified: newly diagnosed GD, antithyroid drugs for less than 3 months. There was RNA extracted from PBMCs, and the TCR library was made from it. J gave up 6 bases and V 3 bases, and 9 bases lay outside the gene matches. Germline V gene sequence: CDR1 MDHEN, CDR2 SYDVKM. The CDR3 contains 15 residues. This clonotype has ten or more counts. Antigen specificity is unknown. Library construction for TCR beta used iRepertoire HTBI primers and Arm-PCR of CDR3 regions. Each CDR3 protein gets one entry after TCRdb re-called the multiplex PCR reads with MiXCR. The sample contains 350,000 to 500,000 distinct CDR3 sequences, around 15% of which appear only once. These same records also appear under a second study, on T cells in Graves' hyperthyroidism and ophthalmopathy. Per that study: HTBI primers were used for first-round RT-PCR of the TCR CDR3. Median prediction lead before ophthalmopathy onset was 5 to 7.5 months with the model.

This specimen was peripheral blood mononuclear cells (PBMCs), taken at new diagnosis, from a patient treated with antithyroid drugs. This chain joins TRBV28 and TRBJ2-7; TRBD1 aligns across 9 bases. This sequence was found in a woman in her forties or fifties with Graves disease. The CDR3 protein is CASSLPGTGRREQYF. The CDR3 DNA reads TGTGCCAGCAGTTTGCCCGGGACAGGGCGACGCGAGCAGTACTTC. The full variable domain, in which reference TRBV28 and TRBJ2-7 provide the parts outside the CDR3, is DVKVTQSSRYLVKRTGEKVFLECVQDMDHENMFWYRQDPGLGLRLIYFSYDVKMKEKGDIPEGYSVSREKKERFSLILESASTNQTSMYLCASSLPGTGRREQYFGPGTRLTVT.